Listed here are 27 T cell receptor beta chains from one sample, sequenced in a study of cytomegalovirus exposure and HLA in healthy donors. The primer mix had 60 Vbeta and 13 Jbeta primers. Measured with immunoSEQ multiplex PCR; TCRdb has only the in-frame clones, and not every one. The data contain about 85,000 clones, 50% to 75% of them singletons. Sequencing was performed on PBMCs. All receptors derive from a man aged 25 to 40 in good health and CMV-seronegative.

In its sample, this clone was seen once. The chain recombines TRBV2 with TRBJ1-3, with 8 bases identical to TRBD1. The V and J ends lost 6 bases and 0 bases, in that order; junction bases with no gene match: 1. This CDR3 contains 14 residues. In germline, CDR1 is SNHLY, CDR2 FYNNEI. The CDR3 loop is CASRQGVSGNTIYF. CDR3 nucleotide sequence: TGTGCCAGCAGACAGGGGGTCTCTGGAAACACCATATATTTT.

The sample holds one count of this clone. This rearrangement joins TRBV14 to TRBJ2-7; a possible D gene is TRBD2 (7 bases). CDR1 SGHDN and CDR2 FVKESK come from the germline V gene. Trimming shortened V by 4 bases and J by 6 bases, and 13 bases separated the two germline ends. The CDR3 totals 13 residues. CDR3 coding DNA: TGTGCCAGCAGCCGGGAGGGGGTCGGCGAGCAGTACTTC. Its protein is CASSREGVGEQYF.

This chain links TRBV23-1 with TRBJ2-7, with TRBD2 matching 7 bases. TRBV23-1 is an ORF, with its function uncertain. The CDR3 length is 13 residues. The V and J ends lost 11 bases and 1 base, in that order; junction bases with no gene match: 8. CDR3 in amino acids: CAPLAGRSYEQYF. The DNA for the CDR3 is TGCGCCCCCCTCGCCGGGAGGTCCTACGAGCAGTACTTC.

The genes are TRBV29-1 and TRBJ1-1; possibly TRBD1 for D (6 bases). Germline CDR1 and CDR2: SQVTM and ANQGSEA. The ends were cut back, 6 bases at V and 1 base at J, with 9 bases in the middle. This CDR3 is built from 12 residues. CDR3 amino acids: CSVGTWNTEAFF. CDR3 coding DNA: TGCAGCGTCGGGACATGGAACACTGAAGCTTTCTTT.

The rearrangement joins TRBV5-5 to TRBJ2-7; 8 positions agree with TRBD1. The CDR3 is made up of 12 amino acids. Germline V gene data show CDR1 as SGHKS and CDR2 as YYEKEE (reference sequence). V dropped 4 bases and J dropped 6; count of bases not matched to a gene: 3. CDR3 protein: CASSVDRGEQYF. DNA for the CDR3: TGTGCCAGCAGCGTAGACAGGGGCGAGCAGTACTTC.

This clone was detected only a few times. This chain links TRBV6-5 with TRBJ2-3; the match to TRBD1 covers 8 bases. This CDR3 region has 13 residues. Trimming took 7 bases from V and 5 from J; bases not matched to a gene: 5. Germline-derived CDR1 and CDR2 are MNHEY and SVGAGI. The CDR3 DNA is TGTGCCAGCACCGGGACAGGTATAGATACGCAGTATTTT. Residues: CASTGTGIDTQYF.

The J gene is TRBJ2-7, the V gene TRBV10-3, with 7 nucleotides matching TRBD1. J gave up 6 bases and V 3 bases, and 8 bases lay outside the gene matches. The germline CDR1 and CDR2 sequences are ENHRY and SYGVKD. The CDR3 is 14 residues long. The CDR3 region is CAISDQPTGAEQYF. Here the CDR3 DNA reads TGTGCCATCAGTGACCAACCCACAGGGGCCGAGCAGTACTTC.

The chain combines TRBV5-5 with TRBJ2-1, with D possibly matching TRBD2 (6 bases). The CDR3 extends over 14 amino acids. Deletions cut 1 base from V and 15 bases from J, with 20 bases between. Germline CDR1 is SGHKS and CDR2 is YYEKEE (reference sequence). The CDR3 DNA follows: TGTGCCAGCAGCTTGCAACCGGACTATCCTTCTCGGTTCTTC. Protein sequence: CASSLQPDYPSRFF.

The V call is TRBV6-1, the J call TRBJ2-7, with TRBD1 as a possible D gene (5 bases). Germline V gives CDR1 MNHNS, CDR2 SASEGT. The CDR3 totals 14 residues. V was cut by 2 bases and J by 3 bases, with 11 bases left in between. The CDR3 bases are TGTGCCAGCAGTGAAAGGGGCGACGTCTACGAGCAGTACTTC. Protein: CASSERGDVYEQYF.

A few counts support this clone. The chain employs TRBV5-6 and TRBJ1-1, with 9 bases aligning to TRBD1. This CDR3 spans 15 amino acids. Germline trimming cut 0 bases from V and 8 bases from J; bases unmatched to any gene: 8. Germline lookup yields CDR1 SGHDT and CDR2 YYEEEE. The chain's CDR3 is CASSLGGQGLEEAFF. CDR3 DNA: TGTGCCAGCAGCTTGGGGGGACAGGGCCTTGAAGAAGCTTTCTTT. The entire variable domain, with the rest obtained from reference TRBV5-6 and TRBJ1-1, is as follows: DAGVTQSPTHLIKTRGQQVTLRCSPKSGHDTVSWYQQALGQGPQFIFQYYEEEERQRGNFPDRFSGHQFPNYSSELNVNALLLGDSALYLCASSLGGQGLEEAFFGQGTRLTVV.

The chain carries TRBV2 and TRBJ2-7; 7 bases fit TRBD2. The CDR3 is 14 residues long. The ends lost 4 bases at V and 5 bases at J; junction bases unmatched: 8. Germline V CDR1 and CDR2: SNHLY, FYNNEI. CDR3 DNA: TGTGCCAGCAGTGCGGGGGGTCCCTTAAACGAGCAGTACTTC. It yields the protein CASSAGGPLNEQYF.

The CDR3 DNA reads as TGTGCCAGCAGCCAAGGGTTTGGGGGCCCCTACAATGAGCAGTTCTTC. The encoded protein is CASSQGFGGPYNEQFF. The rearrangement joins TRBV14 to TRBJ2-1; D might be TRBD1 (6 bases). The V gene's germline CDR1 is SGHDN and CDR2 FVKESK. Trimming removed 1 base from V and 2 bases from J, with 12 bases in between. The CDR3 totals 16 residues.

There are a few counts of this clone. This rearrangement joins TRBV25-1 to TRBJ2-2; no definite D call. The CDR3 covers 9 residues. Trimming pared 8 bases from V and 8 bases from J, leaving 3 bases between. Germline V gene sequence: CDR1 MGHDK, CDR2 SYGVNS. The CDR3 spells CASLGELFF. The CDR3 DNA reads TGTGCCAGCCTGGGGGAGCTGTTTTTT. Combining the CDR3 with reference TRBV25-1 and TRBJ2-2 gives the whole variable domain EADIYQTPRYLVIGTGKKITLECSQTMGHDKMYWYQQDPGMELHLIHYSYGVNSTEKGDLSSESTVSRIRTEHFPLTLESARPSHTSQYLCASLGELFFGEGSRLTVL.

The gene calls are TRBV12-5 and TRBJ2-7; D gene uncertain. Trimming removed 2 bases at V and 5 bases at J, with 7 bases between. Germline V CDR1 and CDR2: LGHNT, FRNRAP. The CDR3 consists of 12 residues. The CDR3 here is CASGLNPNEQYF. CDR3 bases: TGTGCTAGTGGTTTGAATCCCAACGAGCAGTACTTC. Based on the CDR3 plus reference TRBV12-5 and TRBJ2-7, the full variable domain is DARVTQTPRHKVTEMGQEVTMRCQPILGHNTVFWYRQTMMQGLELLAYFRNRAPLDDSGMPKDRFSAEMPDATLATLKIQPSEPRDSAVYFCASGLNPNEQYFGPGTRLTVT.

There are a few counts of this clone. The rearrangement uses TRBV7-2 and TRBJ1-5, with TRBD1 identical over 8 bases. Per germline, CDR1 SGHTA and CDR2 FQGNSA. The V and J ends lost 3 bases and 2 bases, in that order; junction bases with no gene match: 3. There are 15 residues in the CDR3. CDR3 DNA sequence: TGTGCCAGCAGCTTCGGACAGGGCGGCAATCAGCCCCAGCATTTT. Amino acid sequence: CASSFGQGGNQPQHF.

The rearrangement uses TRBV7-6 and TRBJ2-1, with 7 bases aligning to TRBD2. Germline V lookup: CDR1 SGHVS, CDR2 FNYEAQ. V was pared by 5 bases and J by 4 bases, with 11 bases of the junction left unmatched. The CDR3 is 16 residues long. The CDR3 here is CASSRSGGGDYNEQFF. For the CDR3, the DNA is TGTGCCAGCAGCCGAAGTGGCGGGGGAGATTACAATGAGCAGTTCTTC.

The chain employs TRBV10-2 and TRBJ2-1; 10 nucleotides agree with TRBD2. Germline loops: CDR1 WSHSY, CDR2 SAAADI. The CDR3 is 17 residues long. Trimming cost V 8 bases and J 4 bases; bases outside gene matches: 14. DNA of the CDR3: TGCGCCAGCTTAGGACTAGCGGACCCTACTAGGTACAATGAGCAGTTCTTC. Translating it yields CASLGLADPTRYNEQFF.

V is TRBV7-3 and J is TRBJ1-3, with a possible D match to TRBD1 (5 bases). The germline V and J ends were trimmed by 1 base and 2 bases, with 9 bases remaining between them. CDR1 SGHTA and CDR2 FQGTGA come from the germline V gene. The CDR3 consists of 15 residues. Written as DNA, the CDR3 is TGTGCCAGCAGCTTAAGGTCAGGGACTGGAAACACCATATATTTT. Translating gives CASSLRSGTGNTIYF.

The chain joins TRBV4-1 to TRBJ2-1; D might be TRBD1 (5 bases). CDR1 and CDR2 (germline): MGHRA, YSYEKL. V gave up 0 bases and J gave up 9 bases, with 21 bases separating them. This CDR3 is 17 amino acids long. The CDR3 sequence is CASSQDLFQGGEGEQFF. As DNA, the CDR3 is TGCGCCAGCAGCCAAGATCTTTTCCAGGGCGGAGAAGGTGAGCAGTTCTTC.

V is TRBV4-3 and J is TRBJ2-1; D unclear. V lost 6 bases and J lost 6, with 12 bases in between. The CDR3 has 13 amino acids. Germline V gene lookup returns CDR1 LGHNA and CDR2 YSLEER. This chain's CDR3 is CASSRALGNEQFF. DNA of the CDR3: TGCGCCAGCAGTCGAGCCCTAGGCAATGAGCAGTTCTTC.

This clone was recorded only once. CDR3 in amino acids: CASRQGPQRYEQYF. CDR3 DNA: TGTGCCAGTAGACAGGGCCCCCAACGCTACGAGCAGTACTTC. The chain employs TRBV6-1 and TRBJ2-7; TRBD1 matches at 7 bases. Trimming removed 9 bases from V and 3 bases from J; junction bases left unmatched: 11. The germline V gene has CDR1 MNHNS and CDR2 SASEGT. The CDR3 runs to 14 residues.

In this sample, this clone turned up a few times. The junction departs from germline at one end; a sequencing error may be responsible. The rearrangement joins TRBV7-7 to TRBJ2-2; weak D call: TRBD1 (6 bases). Germline CDR1 SSHAT, CDR2 FNYEAQ (reference sequence). CDR3 length: 16 amino acids. The CDR3: CASSRLPGEFTGELFF. CDR3 coding DNA: TGTGCTAGCAGCCGACTACCAGGGGAATTCACCGGGGAGCTGTTTTTT. Using reference TRBV7-7 and TRBJ2-2 for the parts outside the CDR3, the full variable domain is GAGVSQSPRYKVTKRGQDVTLRCDPISSHATLYWYQQALGQGPEFLTYFNYEAQPDKSGLPSDRFSAERPEGSISTLTIQRTEQRDSAMYRCASSRLPGEFTGELFFGEGSRLTVL.

The V call is TRBV7-2, the J call TRBJ2-5; TRBD2 aligns across 9 bases. With V trimmed by 5 bases and J by 5 bases, 12 bases remained unmatched. Germline V gene lookup returns CDR1 SGHTA and CDR2 FQGNSA. The CDR3 has 16 residues. CDR3 sequence reads: CASSPNGGGAGETQYF. CDR3 bases: TGTGCCAGCAGCCCCAATGGCGGGGGGGCCGGGGAGACCCAGTACTTC.

V gene TRBV11-2 combines with J gene TRBJ2-7; D possibly corresponds to TRBD2 (5 bases). The V end lost 3 bases, the J end lost 1 base, and 13 bases lay between the germline ends. The CDR3 covers 15 residues. Germline loops: CDR1 SGHAT, CDR2 FQNNGV. CDR3 bases: TGTGCCAGCAGCTTCGTGGGAGAGCGGTCCTACGAGCAGTACTTC. Translated, it gives CASSFVGERSYEQYF.

This clone was counted between two and nine times. The J gene is TRBJ1-5, the V gene TRBV5-3; 8 nucleotides match TRBD1. TRBV5-3 qualifies as an ORF whose function is uncertain. This CDR3 is built from 14 residues. Trimming cost V 4 bases and J 10 bases; bases outside gene matches: 10. For the CDR3, the DNA is TGTGCCAGAAGCCGCGACAGGGGCCTAATCCCCCAGCATTTT. The encoded protein is CARSRDRGLIPQHF.

DNA for the CDR3: TGTGCCAGCAGCGCTCCAGGGGGCGTAGGTGGCTACACCTTC. Translating it yields CASSAPGGVGGYTF. The rearrangement joins TRBV9 to TRBJ1-2; 8 nucleotides line up with TRBD1. V was pared by 3 bases and J by 7 bases, with 8 bases of the junction left unmatched. From germline, CDR1 is SGDLS and CDR2 YYNGEE. CDR3 size: 14 residues. Supplemented by reference TRBV9 and TRBJ1-2, the full variable domain reads DSGVTQTPKHLITATGQRVTLRCSPRSGDLSVYWYQQSLDQGLQFLIQYYNGEERAKGNILERFSAQQFPDLHSELNLSSLELGDSALYFCASSAPGGVGGYTFGSGTRLTVV.

This clone turned up a few times. The DNA for the CDR3 is TGTGCCAGCAGCTTGCGACAGGTTTACAATGAGCAGTTCTTC. Translating it yields CASSLRQVYNEQFF. V is TRBV5-8 and J is TRBJ2-1; tentative D call: TRBD1 (6 bases). The CDR3 is 14 residues long. The V and J ends lost 1 base and 4 bases respectively, with 9 bases between them. Germline lookup yields CDR1 SGHTS and CDR2 YDEGEE.